The source of this T cell receptor (beta chain) is a study of blood T cell repertoires in COVID-19. Study overall: Sites in the United States, Italy and Spain provided acute and convalescent COVID-19 samples.

Germline CDR1 and CDR2: MNHEY and SVGEGT. V was trimmed by 6 bases and J by 5 bases, leaving 10 bases between them. The CDR3 loop spans 12 amino acids. Those enrolled, adults aged roughly 18 to 100 years, came from 25 or so US areas. Sequencing used immunoSEQ multiplex PCR; TCRdb keeps in-frame clones, though not all of them. The sample yields a few hundred thousand clones, more than 70% seen once. This clone has a single count. The sample consisted of PBMCs or T cells enriched from blood (not recorded which). This chain uses TRBV6-2 or TRBV6-3 with TRBJ2-5; D call uncertain. The source is a woman between 18 and 30 years old who had recovered from COVID-19. CDR3 DNA sequence: TGTGCCAGCAGCCCCGTCCGGGAGACCCAGTACTTC. It is translated as CASSPVRETQYF.